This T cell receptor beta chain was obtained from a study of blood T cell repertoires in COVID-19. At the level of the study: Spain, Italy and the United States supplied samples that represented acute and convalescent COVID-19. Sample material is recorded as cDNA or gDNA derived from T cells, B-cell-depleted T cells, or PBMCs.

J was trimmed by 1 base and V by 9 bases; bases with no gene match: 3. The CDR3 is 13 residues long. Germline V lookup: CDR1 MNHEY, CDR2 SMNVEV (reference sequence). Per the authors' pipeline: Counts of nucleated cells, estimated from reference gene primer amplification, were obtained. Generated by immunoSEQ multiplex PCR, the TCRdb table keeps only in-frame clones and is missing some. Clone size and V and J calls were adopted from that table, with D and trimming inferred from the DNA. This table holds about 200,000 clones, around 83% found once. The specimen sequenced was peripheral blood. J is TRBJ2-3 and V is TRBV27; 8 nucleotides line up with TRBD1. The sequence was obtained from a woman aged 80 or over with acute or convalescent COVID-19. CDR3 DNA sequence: TGTGCCAGTAAGGGACAGGGCACAGATACGCAGTATTTT. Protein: CASKGQGTDTQYF.